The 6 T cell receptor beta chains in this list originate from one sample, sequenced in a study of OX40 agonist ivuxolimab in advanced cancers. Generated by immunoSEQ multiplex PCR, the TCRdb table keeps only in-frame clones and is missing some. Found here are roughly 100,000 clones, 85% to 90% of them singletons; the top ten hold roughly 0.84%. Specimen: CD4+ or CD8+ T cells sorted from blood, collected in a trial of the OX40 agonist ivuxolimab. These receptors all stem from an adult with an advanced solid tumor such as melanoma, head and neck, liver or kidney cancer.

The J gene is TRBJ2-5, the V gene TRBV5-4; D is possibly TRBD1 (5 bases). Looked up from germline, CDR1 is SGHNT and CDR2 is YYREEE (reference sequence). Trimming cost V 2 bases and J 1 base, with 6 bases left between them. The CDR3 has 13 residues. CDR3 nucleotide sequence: TGTGCCAGCAGCTTTAGGGGCCAAGAGACCCAGTACTTC. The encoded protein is CASSFRGQETQYF.

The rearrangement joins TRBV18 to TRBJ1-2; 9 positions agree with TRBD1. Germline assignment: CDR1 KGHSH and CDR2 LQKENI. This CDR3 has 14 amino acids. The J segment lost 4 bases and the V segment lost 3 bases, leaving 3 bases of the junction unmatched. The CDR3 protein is CASSPDRGSYGYTF. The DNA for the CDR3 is TGTGCCAGCTCACCCGACAGGGGGAGCTATGGCTACACCTTC.

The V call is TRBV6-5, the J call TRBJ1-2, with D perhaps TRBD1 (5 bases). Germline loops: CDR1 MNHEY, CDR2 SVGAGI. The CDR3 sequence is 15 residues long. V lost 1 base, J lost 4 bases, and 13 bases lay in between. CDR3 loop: CASSYLGPEGYGYTF. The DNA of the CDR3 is TGTGCCAGCAGTTACTTGGGACCGGAAGGCTATGGCTACACCTTC.

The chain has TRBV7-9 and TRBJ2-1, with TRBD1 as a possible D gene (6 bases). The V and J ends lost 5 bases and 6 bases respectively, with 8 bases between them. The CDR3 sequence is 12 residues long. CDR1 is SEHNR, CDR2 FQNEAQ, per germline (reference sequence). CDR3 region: CASSAGVNEQFF. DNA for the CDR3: TGTGCCAGCAGCGCAGGGGTCAATGAGCAGTTCTTC. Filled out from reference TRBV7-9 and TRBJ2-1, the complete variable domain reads DTGVSQNPRHKITKRGQNVTFRCDPISEHNRLYWYRQTLGQGPEFLTYFQNEAQLEKSRLLSDRFSAERPKGSFSTLEIQRTEQGDSAMYLCASSAGVNEQFFGPGTRLTVL.

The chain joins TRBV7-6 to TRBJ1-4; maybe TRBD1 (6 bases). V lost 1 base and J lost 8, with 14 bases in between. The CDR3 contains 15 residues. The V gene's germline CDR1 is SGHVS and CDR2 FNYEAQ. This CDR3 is CASSLGGTGAEKLFF. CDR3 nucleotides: TGTGCCAGCAGCTTAGGGGGGACGGGGGCCGAAAAACTGTTTTTT.

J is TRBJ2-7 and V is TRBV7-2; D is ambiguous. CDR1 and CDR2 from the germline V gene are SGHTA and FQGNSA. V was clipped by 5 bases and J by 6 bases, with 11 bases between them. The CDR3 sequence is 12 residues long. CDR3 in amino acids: CASSLYSLEQYF. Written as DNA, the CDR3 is TGTGCCAGCAGCCTGTACAGCCTCGAGCAGTACTTC.